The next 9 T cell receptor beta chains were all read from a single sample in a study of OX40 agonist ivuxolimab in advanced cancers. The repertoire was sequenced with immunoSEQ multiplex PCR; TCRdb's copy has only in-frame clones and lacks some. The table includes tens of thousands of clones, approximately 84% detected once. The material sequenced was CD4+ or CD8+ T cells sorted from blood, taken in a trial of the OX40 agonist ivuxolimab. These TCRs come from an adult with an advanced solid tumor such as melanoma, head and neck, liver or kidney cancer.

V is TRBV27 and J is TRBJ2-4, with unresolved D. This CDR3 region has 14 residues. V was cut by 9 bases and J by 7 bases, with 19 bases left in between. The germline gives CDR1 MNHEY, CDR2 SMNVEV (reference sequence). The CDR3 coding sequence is TGTGCCAGTAGAGCCCTGGTTCTCGGGAACATTCAGTACTTC. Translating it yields CASRALVLGNIQYF.

The CDR3 sequence: CASSLRISGNEQFF. CDR3 coding DNA: TGTGCCAGTAGTTTGCGCATATCGGGCAATGAGCAGTTCTTC. The rearrangement links TRBV19 to TRBJ2-1; D unresolved. V was cut by 5 bases and J by 6 bases, with 14 bases left in between. This CDR3 has 14 amino acids. Germline V gene sequence: CDR1 LNHDA, CDR2 SQIVND (reference sequence).

The CDR3: CASSAEAAQPQHF. DNA of the CDR3: TGTGCCAGTAGTGCCGAGGCAGCTCAGCCCCAGCATTTT. The chain joins TRBV19 to TRBJ1-5; D unclear. Germline CDR1 and CDR2: LNHDA and SQIVND (reference sequence). The CDR3 sequence is 13 residues long. V was clipped by 5 bases and J by 6 bases, with 11 bases between them.

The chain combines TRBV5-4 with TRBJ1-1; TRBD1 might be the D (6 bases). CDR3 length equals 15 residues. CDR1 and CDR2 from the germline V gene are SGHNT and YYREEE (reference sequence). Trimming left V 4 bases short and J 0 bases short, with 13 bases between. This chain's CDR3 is CASSQDRTMNTEAFF. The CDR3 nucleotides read TGTGCCAGCAGCCAGGACAGAACTATGAACACTGAAGCTTTCTTT.

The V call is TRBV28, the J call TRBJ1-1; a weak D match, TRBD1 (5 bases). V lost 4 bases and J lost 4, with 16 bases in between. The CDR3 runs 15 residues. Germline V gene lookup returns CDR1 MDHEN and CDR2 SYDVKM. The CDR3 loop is CASSSAGGRGTEAFF. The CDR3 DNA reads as TGTGCCAGCAGTTCAGCCGGGGGTCGGGGCACTGAAGCTTTCTTT.

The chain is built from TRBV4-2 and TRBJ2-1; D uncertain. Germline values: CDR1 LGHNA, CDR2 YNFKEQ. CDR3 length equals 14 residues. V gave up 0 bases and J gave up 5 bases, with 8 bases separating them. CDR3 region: CASSQDLGNNEQFF. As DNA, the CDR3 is TGTGCCAGCAGCCAAGATCTAGGGAACAATGAGCAGTTCTTC.

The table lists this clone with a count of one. The CDR3 DNA reads TGTGCCAGCAGCTTAGAAGGGGGAGGAGAGACCCAGTACTTC. This sequence encodes CASSLEGGGETQYF. This chain uses TRBV11-3 with TRBJ2-5, with D tentatively TRBD1 or TRBD2 (6 bases each). There are 14 residues in the CDR3. Germline CDR1 and CDR2: SGHNT and YENEEA. Trimming pared 0 bases from V and 4 bases from J, leaving 9 bases between. Filled out from reference TRBV11-3 and TRBJ2-5, the complete variable domain reads EAGVVQSPRYKIIEKKQPVAFWCNPISGHNTLYWYLQNLGQGPELLIRYENEEAVDDSQLPKDRFSAERLKGVDSTLKIQPAELGDSAVYLCASSLEGGGETQYFGPGTRLLVL.

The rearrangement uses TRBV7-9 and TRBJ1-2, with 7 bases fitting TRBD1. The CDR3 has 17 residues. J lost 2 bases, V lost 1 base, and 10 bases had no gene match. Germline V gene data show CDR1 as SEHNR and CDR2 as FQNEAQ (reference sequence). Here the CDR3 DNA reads TGTGCCAGCAGCTTAGGGGGTGAGGGGGCGCCAAACTATGGCTACACCTTC. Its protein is CASSLGGEGAPNYGYTF.

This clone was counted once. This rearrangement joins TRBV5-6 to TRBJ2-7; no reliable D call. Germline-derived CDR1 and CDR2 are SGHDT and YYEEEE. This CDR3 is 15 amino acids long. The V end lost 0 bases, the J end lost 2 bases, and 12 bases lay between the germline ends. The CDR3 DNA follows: TGTGCCAGCAGCTTGGAAGCGATGCCCCCCTACGAGCAGTACTTC. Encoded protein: CASSLEAMPPYEQYF.